This T cell receptor beta chain was sequenced for a study of blood T cells in healthy people across ages. Whole-study findings and limits: Per million T cells, TCR beta diversity dropped about linearly as age rose. More naive CD4+ cells and higher diversity marked long-lived donors relative to aged donors.

The sample providers were healthy Caucasian people from Russia, aged roughly 6 to 90. Per sample, a minimum of 6.5 million PBMCs were isolated. This clonotype was counted only a few times. The antigen is unknown. The CDR3 runs to 12 residues. Germline CDR1 and CDR2: GTSNPN and SVGIG (reference sequence). Trimming shortened V by 2 bases and J by 8 bases, and 12 bases separated the two germline ends. Next came a second PCR, run for about 7 to 12 cycles, which used a sample-barcoded 5' primer along with a J-beta primer mix. TCRdb re-called the 5' RACE reads with MiXCR, one entry per CDR3 protein. The sample yields hundreds of thousands of distinct CDR3 sequences, roughly half seen once.

The rearrangement links TRBV30 to TRBJ1-2; possibly TRBD1 for D (5 bases). The sequencing input was blood. This clonotype was obtained from a woman of 80 years or more in good health. The CDR3 protein is CAWSPHRGGYTF. Written as DNA, the CDR3 is TGTGCCTGGAGTCCACACCGGGGCGGCTACACCTTC.